The source of this TCR beta chain is a study of blood T cell repertoires in COVID-19. TCRdb's copy holds only in-frame clones and misses some; the assay was immunoSEQ multiplex PCR. This table holds some 450,000 clones, more than 70% found once. The CDR3 extends over 14 amino acids. Losses at the gene ends were 10 bases for V and 0 bases for J; bases not matched to a gene: 8. The germline CDR1 and CDR2 sequences are MNHEY and SMNVEV (reference sequence). J is TRBJ2-7 and V is TRBV27, with 8 nucleotides matching TRBD2. The sequence was collected from a woman between 50 and 59 years old with COVID-19, enrolled during active disease. The specimen was peripheral blood. The CDR3 DNA reads TGTGCCACCAGGTCAGCGGGGGACTCCTACGAGCAGTACTTC. It yields the protein CATRSAGDSYEQYF.